These T cell receptor beta chains were read from a single sample in a study of blood T cell repertoires in COVID-19. Sequencing was performed with immunoSEQ multiplex PCR; in TCRdb, only in-frame clones are kept and a portion is missing. The sample has roughly 250,000 clones, approximately 83% seen once; the top ten hold roughly 10%. The sequenced sample consisted of peripheral blood. The source of these receptors is a woman at least 80 years old with acute or convalescent COVID-19. The CDR3 runs from the conserved cysteine through the conserved F or W. The order of the fields is clone size, V gene, D gene, J gene, CDR3 protein, CDR3 DNA. A D gene is named only where the DNA matches it firmly. Clone size, where shown, is once, few, many, or a class for clones that have expanded.

NA	TRBV28	TRBD1	TRBJ1-4	CASSPGTGAEKLFF	TGTGCCAGCAGCCCCGGGACAGGGGCTGAAAAACTGTTTTTT
NA	TRBV19	TRBD2	TRBJ2-2	CASSQRGNTGELFF	TGTGCCAGTAGTCAGCGGGGGAACACCGGGGAGCTGTTTTTT
few	TRBV5-1	NA	TRBJ2-1	CATQAGTASYNEQFF	TGCGCCACCCAAGCGGGCACAGCGTCGTACAATGAGCAGTTCTTC
NA	TRBV7-8	TRBD2	TRBJ2-7	CASSPERVAGRYEQYF	TGTGCCAGCAGCCCCGAGAGAGTAGCGGGGAGGTACGAGCAGTACTTC
few	TRBV19	NA	TRBJ1-5	CASRQPDQPQHF	TGTGCCAGTAGACAGCCAGATCAGCCCCAGCATTTT
NA	TRBV18	TRBD1	TRBJ2-4	CASSPLRDRGTKNIQYF	TGTGCCAGCTCACCCCTCCGGGACAGGGGAACCAAAAACATTCAGTACTTC
NA	TRBV28	NA	TRBJ1-5	CASSFLPGNQPQHF	TGTGCCAGCAGTTTCCTCCCCGGCAATCAGCCCCAGCATTTT
NA	TRBV9	TRBD2	TRBJ2-3	CASSVDPAGGLMYDTQYF	TGTGCCAGCAGCGTAGACCCAGCGGGGGGGCTGATGTATGATACGCAGTATTTT
NA	TRBV28	TRBD1	TRBJ1-6	CASSSGTGGWGLRSPLHF	TGTGCCAGCAGTTCCGGGACAGGGGGCTGGGGGTTAAGGTCACCCCTCCACTTT
NA	TRBV24-1	NA	TRBJ2-7	CATGNPYGGQYF	TGTGCCACAGGGAACCCCTACGGGGGGCAGTACTTC
NA	TRBV19	TRBD2	TRBJ2-5	CASSSIAGGETQYF	TGTGCCAGTAGTTCTATAGCGGGGGGAGAGACCCAGTACTTC
NA	TRBV2	NA	TRBJ1-2	CASSEVGHNYGYTF	TGTGCCAGCAGTGAGGTGGGACATAACTATGGCTACACCTTC
NA	TRBV6-1	TRBD1	TRBJ2-3	CASSEARGQNTDTQYF	TGTGCCAGCAGTGAAGCGAGGGGACAGAACACAGATACGCAGTATTTT
NA	TRBV5-8	TRBD1	TRBJ2-5	CASSLRTGFGKTQYF	TGTGCCAGCAGCCTTCGGACAGGGTTCGGCAAGACCCAGTACTTC
NA	TRBV5-1	NA	TRBJ1-2	CASSFQQTDGYTF	TGCGCCAGCAGCTTCCAACAGACGGATGGCTACACCTTC
NA	TRBV7-9	NA	TRBJ1-1	CASSLVQGRAFF	TGTGCCAGCAGCTTAGTCCAGGGGCGCGCTTTCTTT
NA	TRBV5-1	NA	TRBJ2-5	CASSLVQYGETQYF	TGCGCCAGCAGCTTGGTTCAATACGGGGAGACCCAGTACTTC
NA	TRBV2	NA	TRBJ2-7	CASRDSLREQYF	TGTGCCAGCAGGGACAGCTTACGTGAGCAGTACTTC
NA	TRBV7-9	NA	TRBJ2-3	CASSLVAVLKTDTQYF	TGTGCCAGCAGCTTAGTAGCGGTACTCAAAACAGATACGCAGTATTTT
NA	TRBV11-2	TRBD2	TRBJ2-2	CASSPNPGLLTGELFF	TGTGCCAGCAGCCCCAACCCGGGACTACTCACCGGGGAGCTGTTTTTT
NA	TRBV5-1	TRBD1	TRBJ1-2	CASSPDGQVANYGYTF	TGCGCCAGCAGCCCTGACGGACAGGTCGCTAACTATGGCTACACCTTC
once	TRBV4-2	NA	TRBJ2-1	CASSQGSGSNEQFF	TGTGCCAGCAGCCAAGGGAGCGGATCCAATGAGCAGTTCTTC
few	TRBV5-1	TRBD1	TRBJ1-1	CASSRMGQMNTEAFF	TGCGCCAGCAGCAGAATGGGACAGATGAACACTGAAGCTTTCTTT
NA	TRBV9	TRBD1	TRBJ1-2	CASSVAGRGDYGYTF	TGTGCCAGCAGCGTAGCTGGCAGGGGGGACTATGGCTACACCTTC